This T cell receptor beta chain was captured by sequencing in a study of OX40 agonist ivuxolimab in advanced cancers. Study-level results: The study found that CD8+ T cells averaged more expanded clones than CD4+. In the expanded peripheral T cells, antigen specificity was never determined.

The CDR3 loop spans 15 amino acids. In germline, CDR1 is SGHRS, CDR2 YFSETQ. Unmatched junction bases numbered 5, after V lost 0 bases and J lost 5 bases. Sequenced by immunoSEQ multiplex PCR; TCRdb stores in-frame clones only, minus some. The sample lists around 82,000 clones, roughly 91% seen once, with 0.47% in the top ten. Regarding this clone: Its antigen remains unidentified.

Drawing of blood for sampling happened at baseline, at cycle 4 day 1, and at cycle 7 day 1. The material was CD4+ or CD8+ T cells sorted from blood, obtained in a trial of the OX40 agonist ivuxolimab. This chain connects TRBV5-1 to TRBJ2-3; the match to TRBD1 covers 8 bases. The clonotype originates from an adult with an advanced solid tumor such as melanoma, head and neck, liver or kidney cancer. CDR3 in DNA: TGCGCCAGCAGCTTGGGACAGGGGCCCTTAGATACGCAGTATTTT. It specifies CASSLGQGPLDTQYF. The whole variable domain, remainder taken from reference TRBV5-1 and TRBJ2-3, is KAGVTQTPRYLIKTRGQQVTLSCSPISGHRSVSWYQQTPGQGLQFLFEYFSETQRNKGNFPGRFSGRQFSNSRSEMNVSTLELGDSALYLCASSLGQGPLDTQYFGPGTRLTVL.